One sample yielded the 21 T cell receptor beta chains listed below, sequenced in a study of blood T cell repertoires in COVID-19. Some clones are missing from TCRdb's copy, which holds only in-frame ones; the method was immunoSEQ multiplex PCR. The sample lists fewer than 120,000 clones, over 60% occurring once. The specimen sequenced was peripheral blood. These receptors originate from a woman aged 80 or over with active or convalescent COVID-19.

The chain combines TRBV29-1 with TRBJ2-1; 7 bases agree with TRBD1. V was pared by 7 bases and J by 0 bases, with 9 bases of the junction left unmatched. From germline, CDR1 is SQVTM and CDR2 ANQGSEA. This CDR3 has 15 residues. The CDR3 sequence: CSAPQQGSSYNEQFF. DNA of the CDR3: TGCAGCGCTCCGCAACAGGGGAGCTCCTACAATGAGCAGTTCTTC.

V and J are TRBV7-9 and TRBJ2-1, with 14 bases aligning to TRBD2. The CDR3 has 17 residues. Per the germline V gene, CDR1 is SEHNR and CDR2 is FQNEAQ (reference sequence). After removal of 8 bases from V and 6 bases from J, the junction contained 12 bases not matched to a gene. DNA of the CDR3: TGTGCCAGCCGAGCCTCGGGACTAGCGGGAGCGACCAATGAGCAGTTCTTC. This codes for CASRASGLAGATNEQFF. The full variable domain, its missing parts supplied by reference TRBV7-9 and TRBJ2-1, is DTGVSQNPRHKITKRGQNVTFRCDPISEHNRLYWYRQTLGQGPEFLTYFQNEAQLEKSRLLSDRFSAERPKGSFSTLEIQRTEQGDSAMYLCASRASGLAGATNEQFFGPGTRLTVL.

The chain has TRBV27 and TRBJ2-7; TRBD2 is a possible D gene (6 bases). V was shortened by 2 bases and J by 0 bases, with 14 bases between the two germline ends. CDR1 MNHEY and CDR2 SMNVEV come from the germline V gene (reference sequence). This CDR3 has 16 amino acids. DNA for the CDR3: TGTGCCAGCAGTTTAGGGATTCGGGAGAACTCCTACGAGCAGTACTTC. This gives the protein CASSLGIRENSYEQYF.

The chain uses TRBV24-1 and TRBJ2-7; tentative D call: TRBD1 (6 bases). This CDR3 spans 14 amino acids. Germline loops: CDR1 KGHDR, CDR2 SFDVKD. V lost 9 bases and J 4 bases, leaving 18 bases between the germline ends. In DNA form, the CDR3 reads TGTGCCACCCAGGCTACAGGGTCGTCATACGAGCAGTACTTC. It translates to CATQATGSSYEQYF.

This chain joins TRBV5-1 and TRBJ2-2, with 8 bases lining up with TRBD1. The CDR3 contains 16 residues. Germline CDR1 is SGHRS and CDR2 is YFSETQ. V lost 4 bases to trimming and J lost 1 base; unmatched junction nucleotides: 6. CDR3 sequence: CASSLRTGLNTGELFF. Here the CDR3 DNA reads TGCGCCAGCAGCCTGAGGACAGGGCTGAACACCGGGGAGCTGTTTTTT.

This clone came up once. The chain uses TRBV5-5 and TRBJ2-5; TRBD1 agrees at 8 bases. The V gene end was trimmed by 4 bases and the J gene end by 4 bases; junction bases not matched to a gene: 12. The CDR3 loop spans 16 amino acids. The V gene's germline CDR1 is SGHKS and CDR2 YYEKEE (reference sequence). CDR3 in amino acids: CASSLKPTGDGETQYF. The CDR3 nucleotides read TGTGCCAGCAGCCTCAAACCGACAGGGGATGGAGAGACCCAGTACTTC.

This clone was seen once. The V call is TRBV30, the J call TRBJ1-6; a possible D gene is TRBD1 (5 bases). Deletions cut 6 bases from V and 2 bases from J, with 11 bases between. CDR3 length: 14 amino acids. Germline V gene sequence: CDR1 GTSNPN, CDR2 SVGIG (reference sequence). The CDR3 nucleotides are TGTGCCTGCCCGGAGGGGACCTATAATTCACCCCTCCACTTT. It translates to CACPEGTYNSPLHF. Using reference TRBV30 and TRBJ1-6 for the parts outside the CDR3, the full variable domain is SQTIHQWPATLVQPVGSPLSLECTVEGTSNPNLYWYRQAAGRGLQLLFYSVGIGQISSEVPQNLSASRPQDRQFILSSKKLLLSDSGFYLCACPEGTYNSPLHFGNGTRLTVT.

The rearrangement joins TRBV19 to TRBJ2-2; weak D call: TRBD2 (6 bases). Trimming took off 7 bases at V and 6 bases at J, with 18 bases between the two ends. CDR1 is LNHDA and CDR2 is SQIVND in the germline V gene (reference sequence). The CDR3 runs 15 residues. CDR3 bases: TGTGCCAGTACCAGGAGGTCTGGCGGGGCCGGGGAGCTGTTTTTT. This sequence encodes CASTRRSGGAGELFF.

The J gene is TRBJ1-2, the V gene TRBV28; 7 positions agree with TRBD1. The ends lost 7 bases at V and 4 bases at J; junction bases unmatched: 15. This CDR3 is built from 16 residues. Germline CDR1 MDHEN, CDR2 SYDVKM. DNA of the CDR3: TGTGCCAGCACCCAAACAGGGGAACTGCGGCGCTATGGCTACACCTTC. Its protein is CASTQTGELRRYGYTF.

V usage is TRBV5-5 and J usage is TRBJ1-2, with 9 bases lining up with TRBD1. The CDR3 extends over 15 amino acids. V lost 3 bases, J lost 2 bases, and 5 bases stayed unmatched. Germline CDR1 SGHKS, CDR2 YYEKEE (reference sequence). The CDR3 here is CASSSQGAGNYGYTF. In DNA, the CDR3 is TGTGCCAGCAGCTCACAGGGGGCGGGAAACTATGGCTACACCTTC.

As to this clone: Mismatch with germline at one junction end may stem from a read error. This chain uses TRBV9 with TRBJ1-2; D perhaps matches TRBD1 (5 bases). In germline, CDR1 is SGDLS, CDR2 YYNGEE. The CDR3 spans 15 residues. Here the CDR3 reads CASRVGGSENYGYTF. The CDR3 DNA sequence: TGTGCCAGCCGCGTCGGGGGAAGTGAAAACTATGGCTACACCTTC.

This clone was recorded once. The chain joins TRBV6-5 to TRBJ1-4; TRBD1 matches at 7 bases. Germline CDR1 reads MNHEY; CDR2 reads SVGAGI. The CDR3 has 14 residues. V shed 6 bases and J 8 bases; nucleotides not matched to a gene: 9. The chain's CDR3 is CASRTQGGSEKLFF. In nucleotides, the CDR3 is TGTGCCAGCAGAACTCAGGGGGGTTCCGAAAAACTGTTTTTT.

This chain connects TRBV13 to TRBJ2-2, with 9 bases matching TRBD2. Germline CDR1 and CDR2: PRHDT and FYEKMQ (reference sequence). CDR3 size: 19 residues. Trimming took 0 bases from V and 4 from J; bases not matched to a gene: 12. The CDR3 DNA reads TGTGCCAGCAGCTTAGGGTCCGGACTAGCGAGAAGAGCCACCGGGGAGCTGTTTTTT. Its protein is CASSLGSGLARRATGELFF.

This clone has a handful of counts. This rearrangement joins TRBV5-1 to TRBJ2-1, with a tentative D call TRBD1 (5 bases). The germline V gene encodes CDR1 SGHRS and CDR2 YFSETQ. The CDR3 extends over 15 amino acids. Between the trimmed V and J ends, which lost 4 bases and 4 bases, there was a span of 15 bases. The CDR3, as DNA: TGCGCCAGCAGCACGGTAGGGGAAAAATACAATGAGCAGTTCTTC. This encodes CASSTVGEKYNEQFF.

CDR3 bases: TGTGCCAGCAGTTACTCGGGCGGGTTGAGGGAGACCCAGTACTTC. Residues: CASSYSGGLRETQYF. The chain combines TRBV6-5 with TRBJ2-5; tentative D call: TRBD2 (5 bases). Germline-derived CDR1 and CDR2 are MNHEY and SVGAGI. The CDR3 runs 15 residues. Trimming pared 0 bases from V and 5 bases from J, leaving 13 bases between.

The sample holds one count of this clone. This chain uses TRBV7-9 with TRBJ2-5, with 7 bases aligning to TRBD1. Germline V gene lookup returns CDR1 SEHNR and CDR2 FQNEAQ (reference sequence). This CDR3 has 13 amino acids. Trimming cost V 6 bases and J 4 bases; bases outside gene matches: 5. The CDR3 sequence is CASSQGQRETQYF. For the CDR3, the DNA is TGTGCCAGCAGTCAGGGACAGAGAGAGACCCAGTACTTC. Combining the CDR3 with reference TRBV7-9 and TRBJ2-5 gives the whole variable domain DTGVSQNPRHKITKRGQNVTFRCDPISEHNRLYWYRQTLGQGPEFLTYFQNEAQLEKSRLLSDRFSAERPKGSFSTLEIQRTEQGDSAMYLCASSQGQRETQYFGPGTRLLVL.

For the CDR3, the DNA is TGTGCCAGCAGTTTACAGAGGGAGACCCAGTACTTC. Its protein is CASSLQRETQYF. The chain joins TRBV27 to TRBJ2-5; D unresolved. V shed 2 bases and J shed 5 bases, with 6 bases lying between them. Germline-derived CDR1 and CDR2 are MNHEY and SMNVEV (reference sequence). The length of the CDR3 is 12 residues.

The genes are TRBV6-2 or TRBV6-3 and TRBJ2-1, with 11 bases fitting TRBD2. Germline V gene lookup returns CDR1 MNHEY and CDR2 SVGEGT. V was pared by 5 bases and J by 6 bases, with 3 bases of the junction left unmatched. The CDR3 length is 14 residues. The CDR3 sequence: CASSTSGSPNEQFF. CDR3 DNA sequence: TGTGCCAGCAGTACTAGCGGGAGTCCCAATGAGCAGTTCTTC.

The chain employs TRBV27 and TRBJ2-2; 7 positions agree with TRBD2. The V segment lost 7 bases and the J segment 5 bases; nucleotides outside the gene matches: 13. The CDR3 covers 16 residues. Germline V gene sequence: CDR1 MNHEY, CDR2 SMNVEV (reference sequence). CDR3: CASTPLTGGLTGELFF. The DNA of the CDR3 is TGTGCCAGCACCCCGTTAACGGGAGGTCTGACCGGGGAGCTGTTTTTT.

The chain has TRBV4-1 and TRBJ1-1, with D possibly matching TRBD1 (5 bases). V lost 4 bases, J lost 6 bases, and 21 bases lay in between. Germline V gene sequence: CDR1 MGHRA, CDR2 YSYEKL. The CDR3 is made up of 16 amino acids. CDR3 loop: CASSPKGEGLRAEAFF. For the CDR3, the DNA is TGCGCCAGCAGCCCGAAAGGGGAGGGGCTGCGCGCTGAAGCTTTCTTT.

This chain uses TRBV28 with TRBJ2-7; D is perhaps TRBD1 (5 bases). Trimming left V 1 base short and J 0 bases short, with 7 bases between. CDR3 length: 14 residues. The V gene's germline CDR1 is MDHEN and CDR2 SYDVKM. Here the CDR3 reads CASSLSGFSYEQYF. The CDR3 region has the DNA TGTGCCAGCAGTTTATCAGGGTTCTCCTACGAGCAGTACTTC. Drawing the rest from reference TRBV28 and TRBJ2-7, the complete variable domain is DVKVTQSSRYLVKRTGEKVFLECVQDMDHENMFWYRQDPGLGLRLIYFSYDVKMKEKGDIPEGYSVSREKKERFSLILESASTNQTSMYLCASSLSGFSYEQYFGPGTRLTVT.